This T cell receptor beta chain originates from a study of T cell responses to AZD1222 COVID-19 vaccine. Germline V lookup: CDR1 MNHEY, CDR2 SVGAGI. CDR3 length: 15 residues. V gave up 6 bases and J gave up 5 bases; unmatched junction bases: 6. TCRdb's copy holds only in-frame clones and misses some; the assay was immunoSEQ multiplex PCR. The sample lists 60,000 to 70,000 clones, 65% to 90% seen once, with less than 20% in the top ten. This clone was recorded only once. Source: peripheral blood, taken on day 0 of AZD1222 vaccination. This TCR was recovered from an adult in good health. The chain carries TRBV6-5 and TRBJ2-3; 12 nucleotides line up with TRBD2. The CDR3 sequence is CASRASGGVKDTQYF. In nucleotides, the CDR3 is TGTGCCAGCAGGGCTAGCGGGGGGGTTAAAGATACGCAGTATTTT.